This T cell receptor (beta chain) came from a study of T-cell memory formation after mild COVID-19. For the study at large: TCR clustering was largely donor specific. Findings and caveats of the study: CD4/CD8 balance held among clones contracting day 15 to 85, and later expanders leaned CD4+.

TCRdb itself ran the 5' RACE reads through MiXCR, one entry per CDR3 protein. The table shows about 290,000 distinct CDR3 sequences, with more than 15% occurring only once. Remarks on this clonotype: The antigen remains unidentified.

Germline V lookup: CDR1 SGHTA, CDR2 FQGNSA. The CDR3 covers 14 residues. With 3 bases clipped from V and 8 bases from J, the junction kept 6 bases outside the gene matches. This receptor was identified in a man aged 18 to 29 who had mild COVID-19 (a few samples of this study predate the infection). Cell type and time point are not known. Material: PBMCs or a T cell subset sorted from them (not recorded which). The chain carries TRBV7-2 and TRBJ2-3; 9 nucleotides agree with TRBD1. This CDR3 is CASSLDRGTSTQYF. The CDR3 nucleotides are TGTGCCAGCAGCTTGGACAGGGGCACGAGTACGCAGTATTTT.